One sample yielded the 20 T cell receptor beta chains listed below, sequenced in a study of blood T cell repertoires in COVID-19. Sequencing used immunoSEQ multiplex PCR; TCRdb keeps in-frame clones, though not all of them. Seen here are 150,000 or so clones, around 87% observed once, and the top ten hold approximately 6.1%. Sequencing was performed on peripheral blood. These receptors originate from an elderly man with acute or convalescent COVID-19.

This chain links TRBV3-1 (or the pseudogene TRBV3-2) with TRBJ2-5; 7 bases are shared with TRBD2. V lost 6 bases, J lost 5 bases, and 15 bases stayed unmatched. The CDR3 is 16 residues long. Germline assignment: CDR1 LGHDT and CDR2 YNNKEL (reference sequence). In DNA form, the CDR3 reads TGTGCCAGCAGGGGGAGCGGGACCAGACGGGGGGAGACCCAGTACTTC. Its protein product is CASRGSGTRRGETQYF.

This clone was seen only once. V is TRBV5-5 and J is TRBJ1-4; 9 bases line up with TRBD1. The CDR3 spans 14 residues. Trimming cost V 5 bases and J 8 bases; bases outside gene matches: 7. Germline CDR1 and CDR2: SGHKS and YYEKEE (reference sequence). The CDR3 coding sequence is TGTGCCAGCAGTTGGGGACAGGGAGGGGAAAAACTGTTTTTT. Translation: CASSWGQGGEKLFF. The entire variable domain, with the rest obtained from reference TRBV5-5 and TRBJ1-4, is as follows: DAGVTQSPTHLIKTRGQQVTLRCSPISGHKSVSWYQQVLGQGPQFIFQYYEKEERGRGNFPDRFSARQFPNYSSELNVNALLLGDSALYLCASSWGQGGEKLFFGSGTQLSVL.

The chain carries TRBV27 and TRBJ1-1; D is ambiguous. From germline, CDR1 is MNHEY and CDR2 SMNVEV (reference sequence). The CDR3 totals 13 residues. Trimming took 3 bases from V and 5 from J, leaving 10 bases between them. The CDR3 bases are TGTGCCAGCAGTTTCCGGGTTGGGACTGAAGCTTTCTTT. Translated, it gives CASSFRVGTEAFF.

The chain couples TRBV23-1 to TRBJ1-5; weak D call: TRBD1 (6 bases). TRBV23-1 carries the ORF label, with uncertain function. Trimming stripped 7 bases from V and 6 bases from J, with 7 bases between. This CDR3 spans 11 amino acids. The CDR3 DNA reads as TGCGCCAGCACCAGGGGTCAGCCCCAGCATTTT. Translating it yields CASTRGQPQHF.

The J gene is TRBJ2-3, the V gene TRBV9, with 8 positions matching TRBD2. Trimming took 2 bases from V and 6 from J; bases not matched to a gene: 8. CDR1 is SGDLS, CDR2 YYNGEE, per germline. This CDR3 has 15 amino acids. CDR3 nucleotides: TGTGCCAGCAGCGTTCTAGCGGGTGGTGGGGATACGCAGTATTTT. Residues: CASSVLAGGGDTQYF.

The rearrangement uses TRBV3-1 (or the pseudogene TRBV3-2) and TRBJ2-3; D remains ambiguous. V gave up 1 base and J gave up 1 base, with 12 bases separating them. CDR3 length: 16 residues. From germline, CDR1 is LGHDT and CDR2 YNNKEL (reference sequence). The CDR3 DNA reads TGTGCCAGCAGCCAAGTCTTACTTTCGGGCACAGATACGCAGTATTTT. Protein product: CASSQVLLSGTDTQYF.

The J gene is TRBJ1-6, the V gene TRBV12-3 or TRBV12-4; 8 bases map to TRBD1. V was clipped by 6 bases and J by 8 bases; unmatched bases: 3. The CDR3 sequence is 13 residues long. CDR3 DNA: TGTGCCAGCAGAACAGGGGGGGATTCACCCCTCCACTTT. As protein: CASRTGGDSPLHF.

The chain couples TRBV28 to TRBJ2-1; TRBD2 matches at 10 bases. Looked up from germline, CDR1 is MDHEN and CDR2 is SYDVKM. V trimming: 3 bases; J trimming: 9 bases; junction bases outside the gene matches: 11. The CDR3 runs 16 residues. The CDR3 sequence is CASSLGRSGRWREQFF. CDR3 in DNA: TGTGCCAGCAGTTTGGGCCGTAGCGGGAGGTGGCGTGAGCAGTTCTTC. The full variable domain, completed using reference TRBV28 and TRBJ2-1, is DVKVTQSSRYLVKRTGEKVFLECVQDMDHENMFWYRQDPGLGLRLIYFSYDVKMKEKGDIPEGYSVSREKKERFSLILESASTNQTSMYLCASSLGRSGRWREQFFGPGTRLTVL.

The chain joins TRBV4-1 to TRBJ2-4; the match to TRBD1 covers 11 bases. Trimming cost V 4 bases and J 4 bases; bases outside gene matches: 9. The germline CDR1 and CDR2 sequences are MGHRA and YSYEKL. The CDR3 totals 17 residues. The chain's CDR3 is CASSPPIGTGGKNIQYF. CDR3 DNA sequence: TGCGCCAGCAGCCCCCCCATAGGGACAGGGGGAAAAAACATTCAGTACTTC.

The gene calls are TRBV19 and TRBJ2-2; TRBD2 might be the D (6 bases). The germline V and J ends were trimmed by 8 bases and 8 bases, with 21 bases remaining between them. Germline CDR1 is LNHDA and CDR2 is SQIVND (reference sequence). This CDR3 region has 15 residues. For the CDR3, the DNA is TGTGCCAGTGGACGGACGGGACTCGGCGGGGGGGAGCTGTTTTTT. It translates to CASGRTGLGGGELFF.

The chain recombines TRBV19 with TRBJ2-1; 10 bases align to TRBD2. Trimming removed 1 base from V and 4 bases from J; junction bases left unmatched: 4. The CDR3 covers 16 residues. Germline V CDR1 and CDR2: LNHDA, SQIVND (reference sequence). The CDR3 loop is CASSIGTSGPYNEQFF. The CDR3 DNA reads as TGTGCCAGTAGTATAGGGACTAGCGGACCTTACAATGAGCAGTTCTTC.

The chain recombines TRBV14 with TRBJ1-1; D call uncertain. Germline CDR1 reads SGHDN; CDR2 reads FVKESK. CDR3 length: 13 residues. Trimming removed 3 bases from V and 1 base from J, with 6 bases in between. The CDR3: CASSQSRNTEAFF. In nucleotides, the CDR3 is TGTGCCAGCAGCCAGTCCAGGAACACTGAAGCTTTCTTT.

The chain combines TRBV7-6 with TRBJ2-1, with 11 bases aligning to TRBD2. The CDR3 covers 16 residues. CDR1 SGHVS and CDR2 FNYEAQ come from the germline V gene. With 5 bases clipped from V and 9 bases from J, the junction kept 12 bases outside the gene matches. The CDR3 sequence is CASSQIAGGFNGEQFF. The CDR3 DNA sequence: TGTGCCAGCAGCCAAATAGCGGGGGGGTTCAATGGTGAGCAGTTCTTC.

This chain joins TRBV27 and TRBJ1-2; 8 bases map to TRBD1. CDR3 size: 15 residues. V was clipped by 2 bases and J by 2 bases; unmatched bases: 4. Germline CDR1 is MNHEY and CDR2 is SMNVEV (reference sequence). CDR3 nucleotides: TGTGCCAGCAGTTTAAGGGCAGGGGGCAACTATGGCTACACCTTC. Amino acids: CASSLRAGGNYGYTF.

The chain carries TRBV5-1 and TRBJ2-7; 7 bases line up with TRBD2. CDR1 SGHRS and CDR2 YFSETQ come from the germline V gene. The CDR3 covers 15 residues. Unmatched junction bases numbered 8, after V lost 4 bases and J lost 1 base. CDR3 loop: CASSGGTGGSYEQYF. Written as DNA, the CDR3 is TGCGCCAGCAGCGGGGGGACCGGGGGGTCCTACGAGCAGTACTTC.

V usage is TRBV19 and J usage is TRBJ2-1, with a tentative D call TRBD2 (5 bases). This CDR3 is built from 15 residues. V dropped 5 bases and J dropped 4 bases, with 15 bases sitting between them. Germline V gene sequence: CDR1 LNHDA, CDR2 SQIVND (reference sequence). The DNA for the CDR3 is TGTGCCAGTAGTCCGATCCGTACGGGGTACAATGAGCAGTTCTTC. Translating it yields CASSPIRTGYNEQFF.

V is TRBV3-1 (or the pseudogene TRBV3-2) and J is TRBJ2-5; D unclear. This CDR3 is 13 amino acids long. The germline gives CDR1 LGHDT, CDR2 YNNKEL (reference sequence). Trimming removed 1 base from V and 4 bases from J, with 7 bases in between. The DNA of the CDR3 is TGTGCCAGCAGCCAAGGGAGTCCAGAGACCCAGTACTTC. As protein: CASSQGSPETQYF.

In this sample, this clone turned up once. This chain uses TRBV28 with TRBJ2-1; TRBD2 matches at 7 bases. The CDR3 is made up of 15 amino acids. Unmatched junction bases numbered 9, after V lost 5 bases and J lost 5 bases. CDR1 is MDHEN and CDR2 is SYDVKM in the germline V gene. The DNA of the CDR3 is TGTGCCAGCAGTCTGCCAGTGGGGGGGAACAATGAGCAGTTCTTC. Translated: CASSLPVGGNNEQFF.

The chain is built from TRBV5-1 and TRBJ2-7, with 12 positions matching TRBD2. The CDR3 has 14 residues. Germline V CDR1 and CDR2: SGHRS, YFSETQ. The V segment lost 4 bases and the J segment 7 bases; nucleotides outside the gene matches: 6. CDR3 in DNA: TGCGCCAGCAGCCATCGACTAGCGGGAGAAGAGCAGTACTTC. Residues: CASSHRLAGEEQYF.

The rearrangement joins TRBV28 to TRBJ2-7; tentative D call: TRBD2 (6 bases). CDR3 length: 13 residues. Germline V gene lookup returns CDR1 MDHEN and CDR2 SYDVKM. Trimming left V 8 bases short and J 7 bases short, with 18 bases between. The CDR3 region is CASDGGEVGEQYF. CDR3 in DNA: TGTGCCAGCGACGGAGGGGAAGTAGGTGAGCAGTACTTC.